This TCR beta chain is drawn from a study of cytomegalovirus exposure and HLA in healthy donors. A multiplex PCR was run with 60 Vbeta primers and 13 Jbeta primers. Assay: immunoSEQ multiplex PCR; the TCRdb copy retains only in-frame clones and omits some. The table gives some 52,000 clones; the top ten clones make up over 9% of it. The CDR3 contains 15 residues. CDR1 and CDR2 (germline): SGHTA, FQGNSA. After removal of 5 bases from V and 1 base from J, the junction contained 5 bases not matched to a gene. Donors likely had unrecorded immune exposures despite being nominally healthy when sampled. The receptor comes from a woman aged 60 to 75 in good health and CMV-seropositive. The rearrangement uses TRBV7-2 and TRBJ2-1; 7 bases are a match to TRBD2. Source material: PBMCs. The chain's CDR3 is CASSAAGESYNEQFF. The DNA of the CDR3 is TGTGCCAGCAGCGCCGCGGGGGAGTCCTACAATGAGCAGTTCTTC.